Following are 32 T cell receptor beta chains from one sample sequenced in a study of T cells after yellow fever vaccination. TCRdb fed the 5' RACE reads into MiXCR, producing one record per CDR3 protein. The table includes some 600,000 distinct CDR3 sequences, around 16% detected once. The starting material was PBMCs, obtained 5 to 6 days after the first yellow fever vaccination. Source of these receptors: a man aged 18 to 29 who received the YFV17D yellow fever vaccine.

This clonotype has just a few counts. The gene calls are TRBV3-1 and TRBJ1-6; D may be TRBD1 (5 bases). Germline V gene data show CDR1 as LGHDT and CDR2 as YNNKEL (reference sequence). The CDR3 contains 13 residues. V dropped 1 base and J dropped 8 bases, with 6 bases sitting between them. CDR3 DNA: TGTGCCAGCAGCCAAGTAGGGGATTCACCCCTCCACTTT. It yields the protein CASSQVGDSPLHF.

This clonotype was recorded at least ten times. The junction and the germline gene differ at one end; a read error may be behind it. The J gene is TRBJ2-4, the V gene TRBV9; possibly TRBD1 for D (6 bases). The CDR3 loop spans 14 amino acids. Germline CDR1 is SGDLS and CDR2 is YYNGEE. The chain's CDR3 is CASSVGTAQNIQYF. The CDR3 DNA reads as TGTGCCAGCAGCGTAGGGACAGCCCAAAACATTCAGTACTTC.

The chain joins TRBV7-6 to TRBJ1-1; D is undetermined. Trimming pared 2 bases from V and 7 bases from J, leaving 11 bases between. The CDR3 runs to 13 residues. Germline V CDR1 and CDR2: SGHVS, FNYEAQ. CDR3 sequence reads: CASSLSGRGEAFF. The CDR3 DNA follows: TGTGCCAGCAGCTTAAGCGGGCGCGGTGAAGCTTTCTTT. Filled out from reference TRBV7-6 and TRBJ1-1, the complete variable domain reads GAGVSQSPRYKVTKRGQDVALRCDPISGHVSLYWYRQALGQGPEFLTYFNYEAQQDKSGLPNDRFSAERPEGSISTLTIQRTEQRDSAMYRCASSLSGRGEAFFGQGTRLTVV.

This clonotype came up a few times. This rearrangement joins TRBV7-2 to TRBJ1-5; possibly TRBD1 for D (5 bases). V shed 1 base and J shed 6 bases, with 13 bases lying between them. CDR3 length equals 15 residues. From germline, CDR1 is SGHTA and CDR2 FQGNSA. The DNA of the CDR3 is TGTGCCAGCAGCTTAGGGGGCAGGGAGAGTCAGCCCCAGCATTTT. It specifies CASSLGGRESQPQHF.

The genes are TRBV7-2 and TRBJ2-1; D gene unclear. Germline assignment: CDR1 SGHTA and CDR2 FQGNSA. CDR3 length: 15 residues. V lost 5 bases to trimming and J lost 4 bases, with 15 bases between them. The CDR3 nucleotides are TGTGCCAGCAGCCAGACTTCCGGTCTTTACAATGAGCAGTTCTTC. Translated: CASSQTSGLYNEQFF.

V usage is TRBV7-2 and J usage is TRBJ2-1; either TRBD1 or TRBD2 may fit D (6 bases each). Trimming left V 0 bases short and J 12 bases short, with 9 bases between. Germline loops: CDR1 SGHTA, CDR2 FQGNSA. This CDR3 has 12 residues. The CDR3 nucleotides read TGTGCCAGCAGCTTAGCTCCGGGGGCGCAGTTCTTC. Residues: CASSLAPGAQFF.

The chain joins TRBV19 to TRBJ2-1; D is uncertain. The germline V gene encodes CDR1 LNHDA and CDR2 SQIVND (reference sequence). Trimming removed 5 bases from V and 3 bases from J, with 11 bases in between. The CDR3 has 14 amino acids. The CDR3 reads CASSSSMFYNEQFF. CDR3 nucleotides: TGTGCCAGTAGTTCTTCAATGTTCTACAATGAGCAGTTCTTC. The variable domain in full, with the rest retrieved from reference TRBV19 and TRBJ2-1, is DGGITQSPKYLFRKEGQNVTLSCEQNLNHDAMYWYRQDPGQGLRLIYYSQIVNDFQKGDIAEGYSVSREKKESFPLTVTSAQKNPTAFYLCASSSSMFYNEQFFGPGTRLTVL.

The V and J genes are TRBV4-2 and TRBJ2-7; 9 bases align to TRBD2. Germline V gene lookup returns CDR1 LGHNA and CDR2 YNFKEQ. V lost 4 bases to trimming and J lost 0 bases; unmatched junction nucleotides: 7. This CDR3 spans 16 amino acids. The CDR3 DNA reads TGTGCCAGCAGCCCCAGGGGTAGCGGGGGCTCCTACGAGCAGTACTTC. This encodes CASSPRGSGGSYEQYF.

A few counts support this clonotype. The CDR3 here is CASSRDRGVHEQFF. CDR3 sequence (DNA): TGCGCCAGCAGCCGGGACAGGGGAGTCCATGAGCAGTTCTTC. This chain uses TRBV5-1 with TRBJ2-1, with 10 bases fitting TRBD1. CDR3 size: 14 residues. The germline V gene encodes CDR1 SGHRS and CDR2 YFSETQ. The ends lost 4 bases at V and 8 bases at J; junction bases unmatched: 6.

This clonotype appeared many times. V usage is TRBV6-1 and J usage is TRBJ1-2; maybe TRBD1 (5 bases). This CDR3 region has 14 residues. The V end was cut by 7 bases, the J end by 8 bases, with 20 bases between. Germline-derived CDR1 and CDR2 are MNHNS and SASEGT. The CDR3 region has the DNA TGTGCCAGCACCCTTGAGCTAGTCGGGGGAGGCTACACCTTC. It codes for CASTLELVGGGYTF.

The V call is TRBV29-1, the J call TRBJ1-5; D is perhaps TRBD1 (5 bases). This CDR3 contains 13 residues. Trimming removed 4 bases at V and 8 bases at J, with 15 bases between. In germline, CDR1 is SQVTM, CDR2 ANQGSEA. The DNA for the CDR3 is TGCAGCGTTGCCGCCAGGGCGTCGGAGCCCCAGCATTTT. Its protein is CSVAARASEPQHF.

The chain combines TRBV27 with TRBJ2-6, with D perhaps given as TRBD1 or TRBD2 (6 bases each). Per the germline V gene, CDR1 is MNHEY and CDR2 is SMNVEV (reference sequence). The CDR3 is 16 residues long. The V end was cut by 4 bases, the J end by 2 bases, with 12 bases between. CDR3 DNA sequence: TGTGCCAGCAGTTCATGGGGGGCGACTGGGGCCAACGTCCTGACTTTC. Translation gives CASSSWGATGANVLTF.

The DNA of the CDR3 is TGTGCCAGCTCACCACTCGACGTACAAGAGACCCAGTACTTC. Protein product: CASSPLDVQETQYF. The chain uses TRBV18 and TRBJ2-5, with unresolved D. Deletions cut 1 base from V and 2 bases from J, with 8 bases between. The CDR3 is 14 residues long. Germline V lookup: CDR1 KGHSH, CDR2 LQKENI.

This clonotype was seen many times. The chain joins TRBV12-3 or TRBV12-4 to TRBJ2-5, with a possible D match to TRBD1 (5 bases). The length of the CDR3 is 13 residues. Trimming took 0 bases from V and 9 from J, leaving 11 bases between them. In nucleotides, the CDR3 is TGTGCCAGCAGTTTAGCGGTCGAAGGGGCCCAGTACTTC. Translating gives CASSLAVEGAQYF.

This clonotype was detected only a few times. The V and J genes are TRBV10-3 and TRBJ2-5, with D tentatively TRBD2 (6 bases). The CDR3 sequence is 13 residues long. Trimming cost V 4 bases and J 3 bases, with 9 bases left between them. Germline CDR1 reads ENHRY; CDR2 reads SYGVKD. CDR3 amino acids: CAISVGLEETQYF. CDR3 coding DNA: TGTGCCATCAGTGTGGGACTGGAAGAGACCCAGTACTTC.

The chain combines TRBV4-3 with TRBJ2-7; the match to TRBD1 covers 7 bases. Germline assignment: CDR1 LGHNA and CDR2 YSLEER. This CDR3 contains 16 residues. V lost 1 base and J lost 4; bases outside the gene matches: 10. The DNA for the CDR3 is TGCGCCAGCAGCCAAGTCGCCAGGGGGTATAGTTACGAGCAGTACTTC. Translating gives CASSQVARGYSYEQYF.

In its sample, this clonotype was seen a few times. The rearrangement joins TRBV19 to TRBJ1-5, with unresolved D. Germline V CDR1 and CDR2: LNHDA, SQIVND (reference sequence). The CDR3 consists of 15 residues. The V end lost 1 base, the J end lost 2 bases, and 9 bases lay between the germline ends. The CDR3 spells CASSIVARGNQPQHF. CDR3 in DNA: TGTGCCAGTAGTATAGTTGCCCGGGGCAATCAGCCCCAGCATTTT.

The chain has TRBV15 and TRBJ2-7; TRBD1 matches 8 bases. The CDR3 is made up of 15 amino acids. Per germline, CDR1 LNHNV and CDR2 YYDKDF (reference sequence). J was trimmed by 6 bases and V by 0 bases; bases with no gene match: 7. The CDR3 region has the DNA TGTGCCACCAGCAGAGATGACAGGGGATGGGTCGAGCAGTACGTC. It specifies CATSRDDRGWVEQYV.

This chain uses TRBV6-2 or TRBV6-3 with TRBJ1-6; the D gene is possibly TRBD1 (5 bases). V was shortened by 10 bases and J by 11 bases, with 21 bases between the two germline ends. The germline V gene has CDR1 MNHEY and CDR2 SVGEGT. CDR3 length equals 14 residues. CDR3 residues: CATRDPYVVTPLHF. The CDR3 DNA follows: TGTGCCACCCGGGACCCCTACGTCGTAACACCCCTCCACTTT.

The chain is built from TRBV7-9 and TRBJ2-1; D perhaps matches TRBD2 (5 bases). Germline V lookup: CDR1 SEHNR, CDR2 FQNEAQ (reference sequence). Trimming took 0 bases from V and 10 from J, leaving 10 bases between them. This CDR3 is 13 amino acids long. Here the CDR3 DNA reads TGTGCCAGCAGCTTAGCGATGCGGGCGGAGCAGTTCTTC. It encodes CASSLAMRAEQFF.

Only one count was recorded for this clonotype. A single base separates this from a much larger clone, so it may be a read error. The chain uses TRBV30 and TRBJ2-3; D unclear. The germline CDR1 and CDR2 sequences are GTSNPN and SVGIG (reference sequence). The CDR3 contains 12 residues. Trimming shortened V by 5 bases and J by 4 bases, and 10 bases separated the two germline ends. CDR3 sequence (DNA): TGTGCCTGGTCGGAAGTATCAGATACGCAGTATTTT. As protein: CAWSEVSDTQYF.

The rearrangement joins TRBV9 to TRBJ2-2; the D gene is possibly TRBD1 (5 bases). The CDR3 covers 14 residues. Germline V CDR1 and CDR2: SGDLS, YYNGEE. With 0 bases removed from V and 8 bases from J, the gap between germline ends came to 11 bases. Here the CDR3 DNA reads TGTGCCAGCAGCGTAGGGGGCGTACGTGGGGAGCTGTTTTTT. Protein sequence: CASSVGGVRGELFF.

The gene calls are TRBV6-2 or TRBV6-3 and TRBJ1-1; D gene unclear. This CDR3 is built from 14 residues. CDR1 is MNHEY and CDR2 is SVGEGT in the germline V gene. Trimming pared 2 bases from V and 7 bases from J, leaving 14 bases between. The CDR3 loop reads CASSYRPGYYEAFF. In DNA, the CDR3 is TGTGCCAGCAGTTACCGGCCAGGATATTATGAAGCTTTCTTT.

This clonotype was seen a handful of times. The rearrangement uses TRBV6-1 and TRBJ2-1; D is possibly TRBD2 (6 bases). Trimming removed 4 bases at V and 7 bases at J, with 17 bases between. Germline CDR1 reads MNHNS; CDR2 reads SASEGT. The CDR3 spans 15 residues. The chain's CDR3 is CASSAGVGTRNEQFF. The CDR3 region has the DNA TGTGCCAGCAGTGCGGGGGTCGGGACTCGGAATGAGCAGTTCTTC.

A few counts support this clonotype. J is TRBJ2-1 and V is TRBV20-1, with 10 bases that match TRBD1. Germline loops: CDR1 DFQATT, CDR2 SNEGSKA (reference sequence). The CDR3 is made up of 13 amino acids. Written as DNA, the CDR3 is TGCAGGGCAGGGACAGGGGTTTTGGATGAGCAGTTCTTC. Translation gives CRAGTGVLDEQFF.

The CDR3 bases are TGTGCCAGCGGTCGTTTTTCGGGGGAAGGCGGCACTGAAGCTTTCTTT. This translates into CASGRFSGEGGTEAFF. The J gene is TRBJ1-1, the V gene TRBV14; TRBD1 is a possible D gene (5 bases). Germline CDR1 is SGHDN and CDR2 is FVKESK. CDR3 length: 16 residues. V lost 8 bases and J lost 4, with 23 bases in between.

This clonotype turned up a few times. V is TRBV7-2 and J is TRBJ2-3; D remains ambiguous. Germline CDR1 SGHTA, CDR2 FQGNSA. This CDR3 has 14 residues. Between the trimmed V and J ends, which lost 2 bases and 4 bases, there was a span of 10 bases. CDR3 nucleotides: TGTGCCAGCAGCTTATTATTTTTCGCAGATACGCAGTATTTT. Translation gives CASSLLFFADTQYF.

The chain joins TRBV7-9 to TRBJ2-1, with 9 bases lining up with TRBD1. In germline, CDR1 is SEHNR, CDR2 FQNEAQ (reference sequence). This CDR3 has 16 amino acids. V was pared by 5 bases and J by 8 bases, with 13 bases of the junction left unmatched. The CDR3 loop reads CASSISPGQGPHEQFF. CDR3 nucleotide sequence: TGTGCCAGCAGCATAAGCCCGGGACAGGGCCCCCATGAGCAGTTCTTC.

This clonotype was seen only a few times. The chain is built from TRBV20-1 and TRBJ2-1; D is unresolved. With 7 bases removed from V and 10 bases from J, the gap between germline ends came to 20 bases. The CDR3 sequence is 13 residues long. Germline V gene data show CDR1 as DFQATT and CDR2 as SNEGSKA (reference sequence). CDR3: CSEGSYGLAEQFF. The CDR3 DNA is TGCAGTGAAGGTAGCTATGGCCTCGCGGAGCAGTTCTTC.

This clonotype appeared a few times. This sequence joins TRBV7-9 and TRBJ2-2; unclear D gene. Trimming removed 5 bases at V and 1 base at J, with 14 bases between. The CDR3 has 16 residues. Germline loops: CDR1 SEHNR, CDR2 FQNEAQ (reference sequence). The CDR3 sequence: CASSDRTVRNTGELFF. DNA for the CDR3: TGTGCCAGCAGCGACCGGACGGTGAGGAACACCGGGGAGCTGTTTTTT. Together with reference TRBV7-9 and TRBJ2-2, the CDR3 gives the full variable domain: DTGVSQNPRHKITKRGQNVTFRCDPISEHNRLYWYRQTLGQGPEFLTYFQNEAQLEKSRLLSDRFSAERPKGSFSTLEIQRTEQGDSAMYLCASSDRTVRNTGELFFGEGSRLTVL.

The J gene is TRBJ1-2, the V gene TRBV28; possible D gene TRBD1, 5 bases. Deletions cut 1 base from V and 0 bases from J, with 15 bases between. Germline-derived CDR1 and CDR2 are MDHEN and SYDVKM. This CDR3 is 17 amino acids long. DNA of the CDR3: TGTGCCAGCAGTTTATTCGGGGGGAATGGCGCTAACTATGGCTACACCTTC. Protein: CASSLFGGNGANYGYTF.

This clonotype was detected only a few times. V and J are TRBV4-1 and TRBJ1-2, with D perhaps TRBD1 (6 bases). V shed 1 base and J shed 6 bases, with 12 bases lying between them. Germline V lookup: CDR1 MGHRA, CDR2 YSYEKL. The CDR3 contains 14 residues. The CDR3 DNA reads as TGCGCCAGCAGCCAAGGAGACAGGCCCCATGGCTACACCTTC. This translates into CASSQGDRPHGYTF.